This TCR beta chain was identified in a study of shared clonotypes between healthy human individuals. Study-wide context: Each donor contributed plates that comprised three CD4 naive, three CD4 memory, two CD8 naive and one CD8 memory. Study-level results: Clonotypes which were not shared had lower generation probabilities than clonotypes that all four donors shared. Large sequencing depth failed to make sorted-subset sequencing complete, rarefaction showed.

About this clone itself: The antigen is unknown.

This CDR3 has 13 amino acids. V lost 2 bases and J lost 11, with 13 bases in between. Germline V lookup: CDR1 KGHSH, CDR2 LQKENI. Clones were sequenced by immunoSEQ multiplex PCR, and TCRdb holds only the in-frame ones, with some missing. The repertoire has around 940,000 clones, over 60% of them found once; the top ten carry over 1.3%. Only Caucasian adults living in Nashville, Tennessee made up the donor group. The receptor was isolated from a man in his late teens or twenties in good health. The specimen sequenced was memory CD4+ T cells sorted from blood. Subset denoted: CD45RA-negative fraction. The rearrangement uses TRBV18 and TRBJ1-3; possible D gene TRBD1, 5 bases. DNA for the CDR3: TGTGCCAGCTCACCAAGCGACAGTAGAGCCATATATTTT. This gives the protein CASSPSDSRAIYF.